This TCR beta chain is from a study of STAT5B mutations in CD4+ large granular lymphocyte leukemia. Study at large: When available, cryopreserved cells underwent CD8+ depletion before CD4+ selection. Study outcomes and limitations: TRBV06-family usage was enriched in top patient clones (8/27) versus controls (2/35). Patient CD4-sorted repertoires looked more clonal than healthy CD4+ repertoires, even without putative leukemic clones.

Only in-frame clones appear in the TCRdb table, and some are missing; sequencing was by immunoSEQ multiplex PCR. The sample yields some 3,000 clones, approximately 79% seen once. This clone occurred a few times. Its antigen is currently unknown. Other DNA sequences in this specimen translate into the identical CDR3. CDR1 is MNHNY and CDR2 is SVGAGI in the germline V gene (reference sequence). The CDR3 covers 12 residues. Trimming took 5 bases from V and 2 from J, leaving 4 bases between them. The material sequenced was PBMCs. This clonotype was sampled from a woman in her seventies with CD4+ T-cell large granular lymphocyte leukemia. This sequence joins TRBV6-6 and TRBJ2-1; the D is unclear. CDR3 sequence (DNA): TGTGCCAGCAGTAGACCCTACAATGAGCAGTTCTTC. Translation: CASSRPYNEQFF.